This record concerns one T cell receptor beta chain sequence. The data originate from a study of blood T cell repertoires in COVID-19. This table comes from immunoSEQ multiplex PCR, and its TCRdb copy is limited to in-frame clones, with some not included. The table lists 380,000 or so clones, around 89% of them singletons, with about 1.2% in the top ten. Looked up from germline, CDR1 is SGHRS and CDR2 is YFSETQ. V lost 1 base and J 3 bases, leaving 13 bases between the germline ends. This CDR3 has 15 amino acids. The TCR comes from a man aged 35 to 55 with acute or convalescent COVID-19. The chain combines TRBV5-1 with TRBJ1-1, with D maybe TRBD1 (5 bases). The sequenced material came from peripheral blood. CDR3 DNA: TGCGCCAGCAGCTTGAGGCAGGGAGGGTACACTGAAGCTTTCTTT. Translation gives CASSLRQGGYTEAFF.